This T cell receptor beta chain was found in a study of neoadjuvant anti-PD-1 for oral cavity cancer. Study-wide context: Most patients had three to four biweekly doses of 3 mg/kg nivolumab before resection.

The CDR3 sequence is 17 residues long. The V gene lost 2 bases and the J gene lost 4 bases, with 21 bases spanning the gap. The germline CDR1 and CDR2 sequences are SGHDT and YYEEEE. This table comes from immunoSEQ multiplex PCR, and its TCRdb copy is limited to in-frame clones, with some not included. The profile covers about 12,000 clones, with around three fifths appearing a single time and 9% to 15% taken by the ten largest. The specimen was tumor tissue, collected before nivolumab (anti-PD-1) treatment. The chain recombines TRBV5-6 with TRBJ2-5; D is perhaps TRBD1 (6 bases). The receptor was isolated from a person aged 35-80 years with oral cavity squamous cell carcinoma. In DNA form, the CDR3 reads TGTGCCAGCAGCTTCAAAACTAGGACAGAGATTTCAGAGACCCAGTACTTC. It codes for CASSFKTRTEISETQYF.